The 26 T cell receptor beta chains given below trace back to one sample, sequenced in a study of blood T cell repertoires in COVID-19. TCRdb keeps only in-frame clones here, not all; method: immunoSEQ multiplex PCR. The sample records 350,000 to 450,000 clones, around nine tenths being singletons. The sequencing input was PBMCs or T cells enriched from blood (not recorded which). Receptors were obtained from a woman under 30 who had been exposed to COVID-19.

This chain uses TRBV9 with TRBJ1-1; D perhaps matches TRBD1 (5 bases). CDR3 length: 13 amino acids. Germline lookup yields CDR1 SGDLS and CDR2 YYNGEE. V was pared by 4 bases and J by 2 bases, with 9 bases between. CDR3 coding DNA: TGTGCCAGCAGCCCAGGGCAAAACACTGAAGCTTTCTTT. Protein sequence: CASSPGQNTEAFF.

In its sample, this clone was seen once. The gene calls are TRBV5-1 and TRBJ2-1, with 11 bases identical to TRBD2. After removal of 4 bases from V and 5 bases from J, the junction contained 8 bases not matched to a gene. Germline values: CDR1 SGHRS, CDR2 YFSETQ. The CDR3 has 16 amino acids. CDR3 sequence reads: CASSAGSGLADNEQFF. CDR3 coding DNA: TGCGCCAGCAGCGCCGGATCGGGACTAGCGGACAATGAGCAGTTCTTC.

V gene TRBV7-6 combines with J gene TRBJ1-1, with 9 bases aligning to TRBD1. V lost 4 bases and J lost 4; bases outside the gene matches: 7. CDR1 is SGHVS, CDR2 FNYEAQ, per germline. This CDR3 is 15 amino acids long. The CDR3 DNA reads as TGTGCCAGCAGCTCGGGGACAGGGAGTATCACTGAAGCTTTCTTT. As protein: CASSSGTGSITEAFF.

This clone has a single count. V and J are TRBV7-9 and TRBJ1-3; D not certain. Germline lookup yields CDR1 SEHNR and CDR2 FQNEAQ (reference sequence). The CDR3 is 17 residues long. Trimming took off 5 bases at V and 4 bases at J, with 21 bases between the two ends. CDR3 amino acids: CASSPRPRPGGGNTIYF. The CDR3 DNA reads as TGTGCCAGCAGCCCGCGTCCGCGTCCCGGAGGAGGAAACACCATATATTTT. The full variable domain, completed using reference TRBV7-9 and TRBJ1-3, is DTGVSQNPRHKITKRGQNVTFRCDPISEHNRLYWYRQTLGQGPEFLTYFQNEAQLEKSRLLSDRFSAERPKGSFSTLEIQRTEQGDSAMYLCASSPRPRPGGGNTIYFGEGSWLTVV.

V usage is TRBV28 and J usage is TRBJ2-2; TRBD2 aligns across 15 bases. The V gene end was trimmed by 4 bases and the J gene end by 1 base; junction bases not matched to a gene: 4. This CDR3 is 18 amino acids long. Germline V gives CDR1 MDHEN, CDR2 SYDVKM. The CDR3 nucleotides are TGTGCCAGCAGTTCCCCGGGACTAGCGGGAGGGAACACCGGGGAGCTGTTTTTT. Encoded protein: CASSSPGLAGGNTGELFF.

This clone was detected only once. The rearrangement uses TRBV7-6 and TRBJ2-1, with 7 bases matching TRBD2. This CDR3 is 15 amino acids long. Germline lookup yields CDR1 SGHVS and CDR2 FNYEAQ. After removal of 0 bases from V and 9 bases from J, the junction contained 8 bases not matched to a gene. The CDR3 DNA is TGTGCCAGCAGCTTAGCCAGCGGGGCGACGGTTGAGCAGTTCTTC. Protein sequence: CASSLASGATVEQFF. The full variable domain, completed using reference TRBV7-6 and TRBJ2-1, is GAGVSQSPRYKVTKRGQDVALRCDPISGHVSLYWYRQALGQGPEFLTYFNYEAQQDKSGLPNDRFSAERPEGSISTLTIQRTEQRDSAMYRCASSLASGATVEQFFGPGTRLTVL.

The genes are TRBV5-1 and TRBJ1-2; TRBD1 agrees at 10 bases. The germline V gene has CDR1 SGHRS and CDR2 YFSETQ. The length of the CDR3 is 14 residues. J gave up 7 bases and V 4 bases, and 7 bases lay outside the gene matches. The CDR3 nucleotides are TGCGCCAGCAGCCTTGACAGGGGGCTTGGTGGCTACACCTTC. Its translation is CASSLDRGLGGYTF.

This clone was counted only a few times. The V and J genes are TRBV6-4 and TRBJ2-5, with 10 bases identical to TRBD1. The CDR3 covers 13 residues. CDR1 MRHNA and CDR2 SNTAGT come from the germline V gene. V shed 10 bases, J shed 2 bases, and the junction held 4 bases outside the gene matches. CDR3 DNA: TGTGCCACCCTGGACAGGGGGCAAGAGACCCAGTACTTC. Its protein product is CATLDRGQETQYF.

This clone was counted once. The gene calls are TRBV3-1 (or the pseudogene TRBV3-2) and TRBJ1-1; D possibly corresponds to TRBD1 (6 bases). The CDR3 consists of 15 residues. Trimming removed 6 bases at V and 1 base at J, with 15 bases between. Germline V lookup: CDR1 LGHDT, CDR2 YNNKEL (reference sequence). This chain's CDR3 is CASSYEGHPNTEAFF. The DNA for the CDR3 is TGTGCCAGCAGTTACGAGGGACACCCGAACACTGAAGCTTTCTTT.

This rearrangement joins TRBV4-1 to TRBJ1-5; D remains ambiguous. CDR1 and CDR2 from the germline V gene are MGHRA and YSYEKL. This CDR3 contains 15 residues. V was cut by 1 base and J by 6 bases, with 13 bases left in between. CDR3 DNA sequence: TGCGCCAGCAGCCAAGCGGGTAGAGGAGTTCAGCCCCAGCATTTT. Translation: CASSQAGRGVQPQHF.

V is TRBV24-1 and J is TRBJ1-5, with TRBD1 matching over 9 bases. This CDR3 spans 18 amino acids. Germline loops: CDR1 KGHDR, CDR2 SFDVKD. The ends lost 4 bases at V and 6 bases at J; junction bases unmatched: 15. CDR3 sequence: CATSESGTGRESGQPQHF. Written as DNA, the CDR3 is TGTGCCACCAGTGAGTCGGGGACAGGGAGGGAATCAGGTCAGCCCCAGCATTTT.

There are a few counts of this clone. The chain employs TRBV5-1 and TRBJ2-7, with D maybe TRBD2 (6 bases). There are 13 residues in the CDR3. Trimming pared 3 bases from V and 7 bases from J, leaving 14 bases between. Per the germline V gene, CDR1 is SGHRS and CDR2 is YFSETQ. CDR3 sequence reads: CASSSSREWEQYF. The DNA of the CDR3 is TGCGCCAGCAGCTCGTCTCGGGAGTGGGAGCAGTACTTC.

The chain joins TRBV19 to TRBJ1-6, with TRBD1 matching over 9 bases. CDR1 is LNHDA, CDR2 SQIVND, per germline (reference sequence). This CDR3 has 15 amino acids. Unmatched junction bases numbered 8, after V lost 7 bases and J lost 7 bases. CDR3 sequence: CASKPGQGGNSPLHF. CDR3 nucleotides: TGTGCCAGTAAACCGGGACAGGGAGGCAATTCACCCCTCCACTTT.

The V and J genes are TRBV7-3 and TRBJ2-1; 11 bases align to TRBD2. V gave up 1 base and J gave up 7 bases; unmatched junction bases: 6. The germline V gene has CDR1 SGHTA and CDR2 FQGTGA. This CDR3 has 16 amino acids. CDR3 DNA: TGTGCCAGCAGCTTAAAAGGCACTAGCGGGGGTAATGAGCAGTTCTTC. The encoded protein is CASSLKGTSGGNEQFF.

The chain employs TRBV20-1 and TRBJ2-7; the D gene is possibly TRBD1 (6 bases). The germline gives CDR1 DFQATT, CDR2 SNEGSKA (reference sequence). Trimming removed 6 bases at V and 6 bases at J, with 12 bases between. The CDR3 has 11 residues. The CDR3 reads CSAQGPTEQYF. The CDR3 DNA sequence: TGCAGTGCGCAGGGGCCTACCGAGCAGTACTTC.

This rearrangement joins TRBV4-1 to TRBJ2-7, with 11 bases lining up with TRBD2. Looked up from germline, CDR1 is MGHRA and CDR2 is YSYEKL. V lost 1 base and J lost 0; bases outside the gene matches: 2. The CDR3 spans 16 residues. The CDR3 coding sequence is TGCGCCAGCAGCCAAGGACTAGCGGGAATCTCCTACGAGCAGTACTTC. Translating it yields CASSQGLAGISYEQYF.

This chain links TRBV12-3 or TRBV12-4 with TRBJ2-1; D is uncertain. The CDR3 covers 13 residues. Trimming took 2 bases from V and 7 from J, leaving 9 bases between them. The CDR3 is CASSLNYLNEQFF. In nucleotides, the CDR3 is TGTGCCAGCAGTTTAAACTACCTGAATGAGCAGTTCTTC.

The genes are TRBV18 and TRBJ2-7; D possibly corresponds to TRBD1 (7 bases). Germline assignment: CDR1 KGHSH and CDR2 LQKENI. This CDR3 is built from 15 residues. Between the trimmed V and J ends, which lost 1 base and 6 bases, there was a span of 16 bases. The CDR3 protein is CASSPLYPGGSEQYF. The CDR3 DNA sequence: TGTGCCAGCTCACCACTGTATCCAGGGGGGAGCGAGCAGTACTTC.

This clone was recorded once. The chain uses TRBV11-2 and TRBJ2-7, with a weak D call TRBD1 (6 bases). Trimming pared 3 bases from V and 3 bases from J, leaving 9 bases between. The germline V gene encodes CDR1 SGHAT and CDR2 FQNNGV. The CDR3 sequence is 13 residues long. CDR3 nucleotide sequence: TGTGCCAGCAGCTTTCCGGGACACTACGAGCAGTACTTC. This translates into CASSFPGHYEQYF.

This clone was observed once. V usage is TRBV10-3 and J usage is TRBJ1-5, with a tentative D call TRBD1 (5 bases). The germline V gene has CDR1 ENHRY and CDR2 SYGVKD. The CDR3 is 16 amino acids. Trimming removed 4 bases from V and 1 base from J, with 14 bases in between. CDR3 sequence reads: CAISVTWEGSNQPQHF. In DNA form, the CDR3 reads TGTGCCATCAGTGTCACATGGGAGGGGAGCAATCAGCCCCAGCATTTT.

V gene TRBV4-1 combines with J gene TRBJ1-3; D remains unclear. The CDR3 has 14 residues. Germline assignment: CDR1 MGHRA and CDR2 YSYEKL. The V gene lost 1 base and the J gene lost 3 bases, with 7 bases spanning the gap. In nucleotides, the CDR3 is TGCGCCAGCAGCCAAGGAGTCAATGGAAACACCATATATTTT. It translates to CASSQGVNGNTIYF.

V gene TRBV5-6 combines with J gene TRBJ2-1; D unclear. Germline CDR1 reads SGHDT; CDR2 reads YYEEEE. V lost 1 base and J lost 8, with 4 bases in between. This CDR3 spans 11 amino acids. The DNA of the CDR3 is TGTGCCAGCAGCTTGTTCTATGAGCAGTTCTTC. Translation gives CASSLFYEQFF.

V and J are TRBV7-2 and TRBJ1-2; tentatively, D is TRBD1 (5 bases). Germline loops: CDR1 SGHTA, CDR2 FQGNSA. The CDR3 runs to 15 residues. The V gene lost 1 base and the J gene lost 4 bases, with 13 bases spanning the gap. The CDR3 sequence is CASSLDPGRGYGYTF. The CDR3 DNA follows: TGTGCCAGCAGCTTAGATCCAGGGCGGGGCTATGGCTACACCTTC.

The chain joins TRBV7-2 to TRBJ2-7; tentatively, D is TRBD2 (6 bases). Trimming removed 7 bases at V and 3 bases at J, with 13 bases between. Germline-derived CDR1 and CDR2 are SGHTA and FQGNSA. The CDR3 is made up of 13 amino acids. DNA for the CDR3: TGTGCCAGCACCTCTGGGGGGTACTACGAGCAGTACTTC. Its translation: CASTSGGYYEQYF.

The rearrangement joins TRBV5-4 to TRBJ1-2; tentative D call: TRBD1 (6 bases). V lost 0 bases, J lost 5 bases, and 17 bases lay in between. This CDR3 has 16 amino acids. Germline values: CDR1 SGHNT, CDR2 YYREEE (reference sequence). CDR3 coding DNA: TGTGCCAGCAGCTTGGGGAGCTCAGGGGTCGTATATGGCTACACCTTC. Its protein product is CASSLGSSGVVYGYTF. The variable domain in full, with the rest retrieved from reference TRBV5-4 and TRBJ1-2, is ETGVTQSPTHLIKTRGQQVTLRCSSQSGHNTVSWYQQALGQGPQFIFQYYREEENGRGNFPPRFSGLQFPNYSSELNVNALELDDSALYLCASSLGSSGVVYGYTFGSGTRLTVV.

This chain connects TRBV11-2 to TRBJ2-3; TRBD2 matches 9 bases. Germline CDR1 SGHAT, CDR2 FQNNGV. V gave up 2 bases and J gave up 2 bases; unmatched junction bases: 5. This CDR3 region has 16 residues. CDR3 residues: CASSLMRGGLTDTQYF. Here the CDR3 DNA reads TGTGCCAGCAGCTTAATGCGGGGGGGGCTCACAGATACGCAGTATTTT.